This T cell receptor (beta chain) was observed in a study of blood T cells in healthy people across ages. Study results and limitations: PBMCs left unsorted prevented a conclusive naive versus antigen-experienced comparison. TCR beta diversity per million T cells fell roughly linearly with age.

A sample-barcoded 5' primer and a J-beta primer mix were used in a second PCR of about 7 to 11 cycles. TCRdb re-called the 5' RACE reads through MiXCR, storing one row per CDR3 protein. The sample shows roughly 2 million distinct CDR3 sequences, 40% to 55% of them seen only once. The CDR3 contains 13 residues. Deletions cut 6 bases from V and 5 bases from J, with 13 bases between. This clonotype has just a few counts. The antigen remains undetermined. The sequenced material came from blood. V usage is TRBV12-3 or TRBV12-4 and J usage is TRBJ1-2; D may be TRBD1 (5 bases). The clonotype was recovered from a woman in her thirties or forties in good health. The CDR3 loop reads CASSTTQGYGYTF. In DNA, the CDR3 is TGTGCCAGCAGCACTACTCAGGGATATGGCTACACCTTC.